The clone carrying this T cell receptor beta chain has more than one count but fewer than ten. The antigen remains unidentified. Trimming shortened V by 0 bases and J by 7 bases, and 7 bases separated the two germline ends. The CDR3 runs to 14 residues. Germline V lookup: CDR1 ENHRY, CDR2 SYGVKD. The data stem from a study of long-term antiretroviral therapy in people with HIV. Specimens held roughly 0.9-10 million cryopreserved PBMC prior to DNA extraction. Assay version v3.0 of immunoSEQ was used, and it was run at survey level. Sequencing used immunoSEQ multiplex PCR; TCRdb keeps in-frame clones, though not all of them. This table has some 28,000 clones, roughly 84% appearing once. Notes on the study in general: CDR3 lengths in HIV samples spanned a narrower range than controls. Information on adherence to ART, viral resistance or therapy changes was unavailable.

Here the sequenced sample was unsorted PBMCs, taken 0.8 years after starting antiretroviral therapy. The V gene is TRBV10-3, the J gene TRBJ1-6, with D maybe TRBD1 (5 bases). The receptor comes from a woman in her 30s with HIV. This chain's CDR3 is CAISESEGNSPLHF. Written as DNA, the CDR3 is TGTGCCATCAGTGAGTCGGAGGGGAATTCACCCCTCCACTTT.